This entry describes one T cell receptor (beta chain). Its antigen is undetermined. The sample originates from a study of shared clonotypes between healthy human individuals. Study results and limitations: It was the non-shared clonotypes that had lower generation probabilities than clonotypes shared by all four donors.

Germline V gene lookup returns CDR1 MGHRA and CDR2 YSYEKL. The CDR3 contains 16 residues. With 0 bases removed from V and 4 bases from J, the gap between germline ends came to 14 bases. The table came from immunoSEQ multiplex PCR; TCRdb's copy has only in-frame clones and leaves some out. This sample carries approximately 640,000 clones, 55% to 75% of them seen once, and the ten largest clones take about 1.7%. The sample taken for sequencing was memory CD4+ T cells sorted from blood. Sample subset: CD45RA-negative fraction. This chain links TRBV4-1 with TRBJ2-3; D gene unclear. The TCR was taken from a woman in her twenties or thirties in good health. The CDR3 DNA reads as TGCGCCAGCAGCCAAGACCAAGTAGTCCCGCCAGATACGCAGTATTTT. It is translated as CASSQDQVVPPDTQYF.